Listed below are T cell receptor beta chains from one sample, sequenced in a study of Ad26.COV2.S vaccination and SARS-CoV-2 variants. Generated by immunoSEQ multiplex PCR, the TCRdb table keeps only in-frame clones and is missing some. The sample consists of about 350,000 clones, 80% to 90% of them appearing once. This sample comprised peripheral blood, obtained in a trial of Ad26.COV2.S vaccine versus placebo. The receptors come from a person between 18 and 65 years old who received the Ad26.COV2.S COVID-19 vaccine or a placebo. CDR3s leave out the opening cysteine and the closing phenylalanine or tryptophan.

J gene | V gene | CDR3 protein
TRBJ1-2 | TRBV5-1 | ASSFRGADGYT
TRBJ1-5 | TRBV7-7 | ASSLVFRSRSPDGQPQH
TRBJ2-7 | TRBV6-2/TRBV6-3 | ASSRTDSSYEQY
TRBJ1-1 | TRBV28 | ASSLSGVKDRAIAF
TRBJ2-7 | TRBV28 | ASRAQGARYEQY
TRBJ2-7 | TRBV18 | ASSPPGRNSYEQY
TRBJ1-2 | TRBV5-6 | ASSSGQGFGYT
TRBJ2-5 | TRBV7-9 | ASSPRQGETQY
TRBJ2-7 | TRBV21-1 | ASSKVRSLGARGDLTYEQY
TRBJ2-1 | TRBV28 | ASSFQGAGNEQF
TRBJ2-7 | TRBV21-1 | ASTSSVQPYEQY
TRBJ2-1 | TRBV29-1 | SLQGFWGRDSYNEQF
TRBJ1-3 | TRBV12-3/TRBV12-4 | ASSLINTIY
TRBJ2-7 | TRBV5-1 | ASSDSGRAGEQY
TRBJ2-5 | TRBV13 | ATSGQKETQY